The following is a TCR beta chain sequence with its context. The target of this receptor is not known. There are no base qualities to consult, and no much larger clone falls within one base. All of the isolated RNA was reverse transcribed with the High Capacity cDNA Reverse Transcription Kit, so expressed TCRB transcripts were sequenced. Deep immunoSEQ sequencing was applied to naive, central memory and regulatory T cell samples, giving an average of around 3.4 million total reads per sample. Sorted cells were lysed in RLT buffer and RNA was extracted with DNase-treated RNeasy Micro or Mini kits, depending on cell number. Each cell subset was processed on its own to prevent cross-contamination, while patient and healthy donor samples were processed together. The immunoSEQ multiplex PCR was used to amplify TCRB sequences from cDNA, generating 87-bp fragments that spanned the CDR3 region. Sequencing of the amplicons was done on the Illumina HiSeq platform. The published analysis was carried out like this. Synthetic template baselines were used to correct PCR bias computationally, reads within Hamming distance 2 were collapsed, and singletons that could not be merged were discarded. By aligning reads against IMGT, V, D and J genes, CDR3 length, and insertions or deletions at six rearrangement sites were assigned. Within each subset, clonotype counts were normalized to the number of sorted cells before true diversity and Gini coefficients were calculated with the tcR R package. The overlap coefficient, calculated on TCRB nucleotide sequences, was used to measure repertoire sharing. Out-of-frame TCRB sequences from naive cells were analyzed to stand in for the pre-selection repertoire. TCRdb obtained this table from immuneACCESS and retained in-frame rearrangements with V and J assigned. These tables miss some clones; where compared with another copy, unresolved V genes account for less than half of the shortfall, and the remainder is unexplained. The V and J calls and clone size are taken from that table; D and trimming were inferred from the DNA. Present in this sample are hundreds of thousands of clones, roughly a sixth of which were seen just once. The biggest ten clones account for around 0.095% of the sample.

The data stem from a study of beta chain features in type 1 diabetes (dated by TCRdb to 2017 to 2018). About the study as a whole: No differences in mean age, gender distribution, total cell number or subset yield were found between patients and healthy donors. In the study, TCRB repertoires of sorted circulating CD4+ T cell subsets from recently diagnosed type 1 diabetes patients were compared with those of matched healthy donors. A total of 100 million to 140 million sorted cells were examined across all samples, and the number of cells per subset was strongly correlated with RNA yield. Regulatory and stem cell-like memory subsets were obtained from only 8 patients and roughly 8 healthy donors, while naive and central memory subsets were obtained from all 30 or so donors. The study at large found these results: Because cDNA was sequenced instead of genomic DNA, highly expressing activated cells could be over-represented, though the groups showed no difference in activation or CD3 levels. Naive, central memory and regulatory TCRB repertoires appeared more similar among patients than among healthy donors. PCR might favor shorter templates, but patient and control samples were amplified and corrected together, so any skew would affect both groups equally. Patients with type 1 diabetes made fewer insertions and deleted more nucleotides at VDJ recombination sites, implying thymic rearrangement abnormalities. Because small numbers of individuals were included in the HLA sub-analyses, any influence of HLA type on TCRB rearrangement was left unresolved. In all four CD4+ subsets, TCRB CDR3 length was moderately but significantly shorter in type 1 diabetes patients.

From each donor, a single peripheral blood sample of around 0.12 L on average was drawn into heparinised tubes. Naive, central memory, regulatory and stem cell-like memory CD4+ T cells were sorted on a BD FACSAria II using a panel including CD45RO, CCR7, CD25, CD127, CD95 and CD27. A purity above 95% was achieved for all sorted populations. Right away, PBMCs were isolated by Lymphoprep density gradient centrifugation and were stained directly, with no culture step. To minimize batch effects, samples were stained and sorted in pairs, one healthy donor with one patient per experiment. This TCR derives from a man younger than 30 in good health. Sequencing was performed on naive CD4+ T cells from blood. The cell subset or site label corresponds to: true naive CD4+ T cells.

Here is the DNA: TGTGCCAGCAGTTTACAGGGACTAGCGGGTTATGAGCAGTTCTTC. It encodes CASSLQGLAGYEQFF. The chain employs TRBV28 and TRBJ2-1, and TRBD2 matches 12 of the central bases. After removal of 2 bases from V and 8 bases from J, the junction retains 4 bases not matched to a gene. The germline V gene encodes CDR1 MDHEN and CDR2 SYDVKM. The CDR3 spans 15 residues, from the cysteine through the phenylalanine. CDR3 DNA is the only sequence kept; it has 45 bases, read in frame from the first base.